This T cell receptor beta chain stems from a study of cytomegalovirus exposure and HLA in healthy donors. Study observations and caveats: Later findings reportedly placed an Asian-associated ancestry cluster below the roughly 690-donor mean for N-insertions.

Note on this clone: Its target is not known.

Primers: 60 Vbeta forward and 13 Jbeta reverse. Libraries were prepared by immunoSEQ multiplex PCR; TCRdb keeps only in-frame clonotypes and omits some of them. The sample yields under 200,000 clones, around three quarters seen once. Germline CDR1 is MNHEY and CDR2 is SMNVEV (reference sequence). J was trimmed by 6 bases and V by 5 bases; bases with no gene match: 13. CDR3 size: 16 residues. The receptor was isolated from a man aged 30-40 years in good health and CMV-seronegative. This chain connects TRBV27 to TRBJ2-3, with 8 bases identical to TRBD2. The source material was PBMCs. The CDR3 here is CASSPGERGWADTQYF. The CDR3 nucleotides are TGTGCCAGCAGTCCCGGAGAGCGGGGGTGGGCCGATACGCAGTATTTT.